The 9 T cell receptor beta chains reported below all come from one sample, sequenced in a study of CD8 T cells in Susac syndrome. Random hexamers were used to reverse transcribe roughly 0.5 to 1 ug of RNA. TCRdb re-analysed the immunoSEQ multiplex PCR reads in MiXCR, keeping a single row per CDR3 protein. The profile shows 140,000 or so distinct CDR3 sequences, around 95% of them singletons. The sequencing sample was made of CD4+ T cells from PBMCs. All receptors come from a human donor with Susac syndrome.

This rearrangement joins TRBV20-1 to TRBJ2-3, with TRBD2 matching 11 bases. The germline CDR1 and CDR2 sequences are DFQATT and SNEGSKA (reference sequence). The V and J ends lost 4 bases and 4 bases, in that order; junction bases with no gene match: 13. This CDR3 contains 17 residues. The CDR3: CSAIAPGTSGASDTQYF. CDR3 nucleotides: TGCAGTGCTATAGCACCGGGGACTAGCGGTGCTTCAGATACGCAGTATTTT.

The rearrangement links TRBV12-3 or TRBV12-4 to TRBJ1-5; no firm D call. V shed 3 bases and J shed 3 bases, with 9 bases lying between them. The CDR3 is 14 amino acids. CDR3 region: CASSFGRINQPQHF. The DNA of the CDR3 is TGTGCCAGCAGTTTTGGGCGGATCAATCAGCCCCAGCATTTT.

In regard to this clonotype: Relative to the germline gene, one junction end is altered; a read error may explain this. V gene TRBV2 combines with J gene TRBJ2-1; D may correspond to TRBD1 or TRBD2 (5 bases each). Germline V lookup: CDR1 SNHLY, CDR2 FYNNEI. The CDR3 covers 13 residues. The CDR3 protein is CASTQGPKADAVF. CDR3 in DNA: TGTGCCAGCACCCAGGGTCCTAAAGCGGATGCAGTCTTC.

The genes are TRBV18 and TRBJ2-7; possible D gene TRBD2, 7 bases. Per the germline V gene, CDR1 is KGHSH and CDR2 is LQKENI. The CDR3 has 16 amino acids. V was cut by 0 bases and J by 5 bases, with 17 bases left in between. This chain's CDR3 is CASSPPTGGGSHEQYF. Written as DNA, the CDR3 is TGTGCCAGCTCACCACCCACGGGCGGGGGCTCTCACGAGCAGTACTTC.

This clonotype was observed a handful of times. The V and J genes are TRBV7-3 and TRBJ2-3; 8 bases agree with TRBD2. Trimming at V came to 3 bases and at J to 4 bases, leaving 6 bases not matched to a gene. The CDR3 sequence is 15 residues long. From germline, CDR1 is SGHTA and CDR2 FQGTGA. CDR3 loop: CASSLGLAGSDTQYF. CDR3 nucleotide sequence: TGTGCCAGCAGCTTGGGCCTAGCGGGTTCAGATACGCAGTATTTT.

V is TRBV29-1 and J is TRBJ2-1; 7 bases match TRBD2. The CDR3 contains 13 residues. Germline-derived CDR1 and CDR2 are SQVTM and ANQGSEA. The trim removed 7 bases at V and 6 bases at J, leaving 9 bases unmatched. CDR3 sequence: CSAGGWGRNEQFF. The CDR3 bases are TGCAGCGCGGGGGGATGGGGCCGCAATGAGCAGTTCTTC.

This chain connects TRBV5-1 to TRBJ1-1; 7 bases match TRBD1. The germline V gene has CDR1 SGHRS and CDR2 YFSETQ. Losses at the gene ends were 4 bases for V and 5 bases for J; bases not matched to a gene: 11. This CDR3 is built from 15 residues. The CDR3 spells CASSTTGLVGTEAFF. The DNA of the CDR3 is TGCGCCAGCAGCACGACAGGGTTGGTGGGGACTGAAGCTTTCTTT.

The chain uses TRBV23-1 and TRBJ2-2; D ambiguous. TRBV23-1 is classed as an ORF, of uncertain function. Trimming pared 0 bases from V and 2 bases from J, leaving 16 bases between. The CDR3 sequence is 18 residues long. Here the CDR3 reads CASSQSILRHLNTGELFF. For the CDR3, the DNA is TGCGCCAGCAGTCAATCGATCCTCCGGCACCTTAACACCGGGGAGCTGTTTTTT.

This chain connects TRBV2 to TRBJ2-7; D might be TRBD1 or TRBD2, each matching 5 bases. The CDR3 has 12 residues. Per germline, CDR1 SNHLY and CDR2 FYNNEI. V lost 8 bases and J 2 bases, leaving 10 bases between the germline ends. The CDR3 loop is CASRDGAYEQYF. The CDR3 DNA sequence: TGTGCCAGCCGGGACGGAGCCTACGAGCAGTACTTC.